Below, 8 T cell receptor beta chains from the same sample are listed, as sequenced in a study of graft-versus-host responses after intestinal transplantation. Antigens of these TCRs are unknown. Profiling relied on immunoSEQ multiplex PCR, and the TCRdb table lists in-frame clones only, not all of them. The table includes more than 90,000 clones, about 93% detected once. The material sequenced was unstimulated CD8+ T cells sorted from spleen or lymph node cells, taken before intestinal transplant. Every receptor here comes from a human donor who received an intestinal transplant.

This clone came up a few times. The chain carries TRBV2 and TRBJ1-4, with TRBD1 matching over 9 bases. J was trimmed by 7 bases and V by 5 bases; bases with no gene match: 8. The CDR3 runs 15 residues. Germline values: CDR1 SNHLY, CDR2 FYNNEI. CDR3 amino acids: CASSSHRGPGEKLFF. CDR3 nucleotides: TGTGCCAGCAGTAGCCACAGGGGGCCAGGTGAAAAACTGTTTTTT.

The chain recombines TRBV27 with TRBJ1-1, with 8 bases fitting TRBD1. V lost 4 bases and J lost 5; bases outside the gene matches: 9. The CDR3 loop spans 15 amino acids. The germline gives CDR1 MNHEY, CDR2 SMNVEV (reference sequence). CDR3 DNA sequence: TGTGCCAGCAGTTCCATACAGGGGGGAGAAACTGAAGCTTTCTTT. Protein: CASSSIQGGETEAFF.

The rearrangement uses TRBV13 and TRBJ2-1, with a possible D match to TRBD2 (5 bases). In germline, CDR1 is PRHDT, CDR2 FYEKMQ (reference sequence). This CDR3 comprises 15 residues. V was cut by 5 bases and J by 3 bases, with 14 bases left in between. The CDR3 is CASSAGWGVYNEQFF. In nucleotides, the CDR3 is TGTGCCAGCAGCGCAGGATGGGGAGTCTACAATGAGCAGTTCTTC. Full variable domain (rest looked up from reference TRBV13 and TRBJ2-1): AAGVIQSPRHLIKEKRETATLKCYPIPRHDTVYWYQQGPGQDPQFLISFYEKMQSDKGSIPDRFSAQQFSDYHSELNMSSLELGDSALYFCASSAGWGVYNEQFFGPGTRLTVL.

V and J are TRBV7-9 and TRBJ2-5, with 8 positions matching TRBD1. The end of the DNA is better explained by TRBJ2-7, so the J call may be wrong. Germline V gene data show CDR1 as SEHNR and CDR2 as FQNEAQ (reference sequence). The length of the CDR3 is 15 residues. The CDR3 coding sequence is TGTGCCAGCAGCTACCGGGACAGGAGCTCCTACGAGCAGTACTTC. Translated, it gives CASSYRDRSSYEQYF.

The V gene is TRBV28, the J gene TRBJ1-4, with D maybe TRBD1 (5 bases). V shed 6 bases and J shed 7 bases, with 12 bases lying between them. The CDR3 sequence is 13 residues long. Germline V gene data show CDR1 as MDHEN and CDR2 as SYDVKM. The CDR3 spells CASRGVGGEKLFF. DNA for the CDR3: TGTGCCAGCAGAGGGGTGGGCGGTGAAAAACTGTTTTTT.

CDR3 amino acids: CASSPTGGAYEQYF. CDR3 in DNA: TGTGCCAGCAGTCCGACAGGGGGGGCCTACGAGCAGTACTTC. The chain carries TRBV27 and TRBJ2-7, with TRBD1 identical over 9 bases. The V segment lost 5 bases and the J segment 2 bases; nucleotides outside the gene matches: 4. Germline CDR1 is MNHEY and CDR2 is SMNVEV (reference sequence). The CDR3 has 14 residues.

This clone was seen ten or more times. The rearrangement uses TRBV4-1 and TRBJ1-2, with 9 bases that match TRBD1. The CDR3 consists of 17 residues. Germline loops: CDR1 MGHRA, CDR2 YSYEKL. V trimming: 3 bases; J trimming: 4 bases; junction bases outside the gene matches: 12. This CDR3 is CASSQATGTGSFYGYTF. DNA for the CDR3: TGCGCCAGCAGCCAGGCGACCGGGACAGGGAGTTTCTATGGCTACACCTTC.

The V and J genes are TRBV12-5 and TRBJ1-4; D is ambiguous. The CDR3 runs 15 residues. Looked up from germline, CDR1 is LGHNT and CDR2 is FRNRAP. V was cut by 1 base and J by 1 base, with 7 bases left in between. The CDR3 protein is CASGLGLGTNEKLFF. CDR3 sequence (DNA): TGTGCTAGTGGTTTGGGCCTAGGAACTAATGAAAAACTGTTTTTT.